Below, 32 T cell receptor beta chains from the same sample are listed, as sequenced in a study of cytomegalovirus exposure and HLA in healthy donors. 13 Jbeta primers and 60 Vbeta primers were used for the PCR. Clones were read by immunoSEQ multiplex PCR, and TCRdb kept only the in-frame ones, dropping some. The sample records approximately 300,000 clones, 80% to 90% being singletons. The specimen sequenced was PBMCs. The receptor set was obtained from a woman aged 40 to 50 in good health and CMV-seropositive.

In regard to this clone: The germline gene is not matched at one end of the junction; a read error may be the cause. This rearrangement joins TRBV9 to TRBJ2-1; no firm D call. Germline values: CDR1 SGDLS, CDR2 YYNGEE. The CDR3 sequence is 15 residues long. CDR3 bases: TGTGCCAGCAGCGCTACTTCGGGTTCCTTCAATGAGCAGTTCTTC. Translated, it gives CASSATSGSFNEQFF.

J is TRBJ2-1 and V is TRBV18, with 13 bases that match TRBD2. The germline gives CDR1 KGHSH, CDR2 LQKENI. Unmatched junction bases numbered 8, after V lost 3 bases and J lost 9 bases. The CDR3 contains 16 residues. The CDR3 region is CASSPRTSGSGGEQFF. The CDR3 bases are TGTGCCAGCTCACCCAGGACTAGCGGGAGTGGTGGTGAGCAGTTCTTC.

The table lists this clone with a count of one. This chain links TRBV12-5 with TRBJ1-4; D not certain. V lost 3 bases, J lost 8 bases, and 16 bases lay in between. Germline CDR1 reads LGHNT; CDR2 reads FRNRAP. This CDR3 comprises 15 residues. CDR3 coding DNA: TGTGCTAGTGGTTTTCCCCAGCGTATTTGGGAAAAACTGTTTTTT. Translation: CASGFPQRIWEKLFF.

J is TRBJ1-1 and V is TRBV28, with 10 bases that match TRBD1. J gave up 11 bases and V 4 bases, and 7 bases lay outside the gene matches. The CDR3 is 13 amino acids. Germline-derived CDR1 and CDR2 are MDHEN and SYDVKM. The CDR3 DNA follows: TGTGCCAGCAGTTGGGACAGGGGTAAGAGTGCTTTCTTT. It yields the protein CASSWDRGKSAFF.

The J gene is TRBJ2-4, the V gene TRBV19, with TRBD2 matching over 7 bases. Germline trimming cut 7 bases from V and 3 bases from J; bases unmatched to any gene: 9. Germline CDR1 LNHDA, CDR2 SQIVND (reference sequence). This CDR3 comprises 15 residues. The CDR3 reads CASKDWGGDKNIQYF. The CDR3 nucleotides are TGTGCCAGTAAGGATTGGGGGGGAGACAAAAACATTCAGTACTTC. The entire variable domain, with the rest obtained from reference TRBV19 and TRBJ2-4, is as follows: DGGITQSPKYLFRKEGQNVTLSCEQNLNHDAMYWYRQDPGQGLRLIYYSQIVNDFQKGDIAEGYSVSREKKESFPLTVTSAQKNPTAFYLCASKDWGGDKNIQYFGAGTRLSVL.

The rearrangement links TRBV27 to TRBJ1-6, with D possibly TRBD1 on 6 matching bases. Trimming stripped 4 bases from V and 1 base from J, with 11 bases between. CDR3 length: 16 amino acids. Germline assignment: CDR1 MNHEY and CDR2 SMNVEV (reference sequence). The CDR3 region is CASSSMTGSYNSPLHF. The CDR3 DNA follows: TGTGCCAGCAGTTCTATGACAGGATCCTATAATTCACCCCTCCACTTT.

This sequence joins TRBV4-3 and TRBJ1-1; possibly TRBD1 for D (6 bases). The V end lost 6 bases, the J end lost 4 bases, and 21 bases lay between the germline ends. Germline CDR1 is LGHNA and CDR2 is YSLEER. CDR3 length equals 16 residues. The CDR3 nucleotides read TGCGCCAGCAGAAATCTTGTGTCTACAGGGCCCACTGAAGCTTTCTTT. Protein product: CASRNLVSTGPTEAFF.

The chain recombines TRBV27 with TRBJ2-5; TRBD1 aligns across 10 bases. The CDR3 consists of 16 residues. V lost 3 bases to trimming and J lost 0 bases; unmatched junction nucleotides: 4. The germline gives CDR1 MNHEY, CDR2 SMNVEV (reference sequence). CDR3 in amino acids: CASSFLGTGDQETQYF. CDR3 nucleotide sequence: TGTGCCAGCAGTTTTTTAGGGACAGGGGACCAAGAGACCCAGTACTTC.

CDR3 sequence: CASSGGGLSGANVLTF. Written as DNA, the CDR3 is TGTGCCAGCAGCGGCGGGGGGCTTTCTGGGGCCAACGTCCTGACTTTC. The chain combines TRBV5-4 with TRBJ2-6; 8 positions agree with TRBD2. The CDR3 has 16 residues. The ends lost 4 bases at V and 1 base at J; junction bases unmatched: 4. CDR1 is SGHNT, CDR2 YYREEE, per germline (reference sequence).

The chain links TRBV7-8 to TRBJ2-1, with 11 nucleotides matching TRBD2. The CDR3 runs to 18 residues. Germline trimming cut 6 bases from V and 5 bases from J; bases unmatched to any gene: 15. Germline assignment: CDR1 SGHVS and CDR2 FQNEAQ. The CDR3 coding sequence is TGTGCCAGCAGGAGACTAGCGGGATATGTAGGGAGAAACAATGAGCAGTTCTTC. Its translation: CASRRLAGYVGRNNEQFF.

The rearrangement joins TRBV6-5 to TRBJ2-2; 7 bases line up with TRBD1. V gave up 4 bases and J gave up 6 bases; unmatched junction bases: 11. Germline V gene lookup returns CDR1 MNHEY and CDR2 SVGAGI. The CDR3 is 16 residues long. The CDR3 sequence: CASSSTTGLIAGELFF. In DNA, the CDR3 is TGTGCCAGCAGTTCGACGACAGGGTTGATCGCCGGGGAGCTGTTTTTT.

A single count supports this clone. The CDR3 DNA reads TGTGCCAGCAGTTCGGGGGACGGGGTCCCCTACGAGCAGTACTTC. It translates to CASSSGDGVPYEQYF. The chain carries TRBV27 and TRBJ2-7; D might be TRBD2 (6 bases). The V and J ends lost 4 bases and 2 bases respectively, with 15 bases between them. The CDR3 consists of 15 residues. Germline CDR1 reads MNHEY; CDR2 reads SMNVEV (reference sequence).

V gene TRBV9 combines with J gene TRBJ2-5; D is unclear. Between the trimmed V and J ends, which lost 0 bases and 1 base, there was a span of 7 bases. The CDR3 runs 14 residues. The germline gives CDR1 SGDLS, CDR2 YYNGEE. The DNA of the CDR3 is TGTGCCAGCAGCGTAGGCAACAGCCAAGAGACCCAGTACTTC. Amino acids: CASSVGNSQETQYF.

This chain connects TRBV12-5 to TRBJ1-2; 7 bases align to TRBD1. After removal of 1 base from V and 4 bases from J, the junction contained 6 bases not matched to a gene. CDR3 length: 15 residues. Germline V gene lookup returns CDR1 LGHNT and CDR2 FRNRAP. CDR3 in DNA: TGTGCTAGTGGTTTGGCAGGGACAGCGCTCTATGGCTACACCTTC. It specifies CASGLAGTALYGYTF.

The V gene is TRBV30, the J gene TRBJ1-1; D unclear. CDR3 length: 14 amino acids. Germline values: CDR1 GTSNPN, CDR2 SVGIG (reference sequence). With 0 bases removed from V and 0 bases from J, the gap between germline ends came to 8 bases. CDR3 sequence reads: CAWSVGKMNTEAFF. The CDR3 DNA reads as TGTGCCTGGAGTGTGGGCAAGATGAACACTGAAGCTTTCTTT.

J is TRBJ2-5 and V is TRBV28; TRBD2 is a possible D gene (6 bases). The J call may be in error: the DNA end matches TRBJ2-7 better. The CDR3 has 12 amino acids. Germline-derived CDR1 and CDR2 are MDHEN and SYDVKM. The CDR3 loop reads CASIGGPYEQYF. Here the CDR3 DNA reads TGTGCCAGCATCGGGGGACCCTACGAGCAGTACTTC.

V usage is TRBV7-8 and J usage is TRBJ2-3; perhaps TRBD2 as D (6 bases). CDR1 is SGHVS and CDR2 is FQNEAQ in the germline V gene. This CDR3 has 15 residues. V dropped 1 base and J dropped 2 bases, with 10 bases sitting between them. CDR3 coding DNA: TGTGCCAGCAGCTTAGTACTAGCCATCACAGATACGCAGTATTTT. It codes for CASSLVLAITDTQYF.

Concerning this clone itself: The same CDR3 arises from other DNA sequences in this sample as well. The chain uses TRBV7-2 and TRBJ1-1, with D uncertain. The ends were cut back, 5 bases at V and 1 base at J, with 8 bases in the middle. Germline CDR1 and CDR2: SGHTA and FQGNSA. The CDR3 is 13 residues long. The CDR3 is CASSRQENTEAFF. The DNA for the CDR3 is TGTGCCAGCAGCCGTCAGGAGAACACTGAAGCTTTCTTT.

The rearrangement joins TRBV5-1 to TRBJ2-3, with TRBD1 identical over 9 bases. Germline-derived CDR1 and CDR2 are SGHRS and YFSETQ. V trimming: 3 bases; J trimming: 3 bases; junction bases outside the gene matches: 8. The CDR3 is made up of 16 amino acids. Here the CDR3 reads CASSYMTGTGTDTQYF. The CDR3 coding sequence is TGCGCCAGCAGCTATATGACCGGGACAGGGACAGATACGCAGTATTTT.

The chain has TRBV5-1 and TRBJ2-7, with TRBD1 as a possible D gene (6 bases). V gave up 0 bases and J gave up 0 bases, with 19 bases separating them. This CDR3 has 18 amino acids. Germline CDR1 reads SGHRS; CDR2 reads YFSETQ. The CDR3 loop is CASSLGGTIETSSYEQYF. CDR3 sequence (DNA): TGCGCCAGCAGCTTGGGAGGGACAATCGAAACGTCCTCCTACGAGCAGTACTTC.

The chain recombines TRBV19 with TRBJ2-5, with a weak D call TRBD2 (5 bases). This CDR3 is 15 amino acids long. The V and J ends lost 2 bases and 5 bases respectively, with 15 bases between them. CDR1 and CDR2 from the germline V gene are LNHDA and SQIVND (reference sequence). CDR3 amino acids: CASSISSFPGETQYF. CDR3 coding DNA: TGTGCCAGTAGTATATCTAGCTTTCCCGGTGAGACCCAGTACTTC.

With respect to this clone: A read error may account for a junction end that differs from germline. This sequence joins TRBV29-1 and TRBJ2-4, with TRBD2 matching 14 bases. CDR1 and CDR2 from the germline V gene are SQVTM and ANQGSEA. This CDR3 region has 16 residues. The CDR3, as DNA: TGCAGCGTTGAGACTAGCGGGAGGGGGGCCAAAAACAGTCAGTACTTC. It yields the protein CSVETSGRGAKNSQYF.

This chain joins TRBV29-1 and TRBJ2-7, with D perhaps TRBD2 (6 bases). The CDR3 sequence is 14 residues long. The germline V and J ends were trimmed by 5 bases and 0 bases, with 14 bases remaining between them. Germline assignment: CDR1 SQVTM and CDR2 ANQGSEA. DNA of the CDR3: TGCAGCGTTAGGACTACCCATAGCTCCTACGAGCAGTACTTC. It yields the protein CSVRTTHSSYEQYF.

The chain couples TRBV4-3 to TRBJ1-6, with no clear D. This CDR3 is 14 amino acids long. CDR1 and CDR2 from the germline V gene are LGHNA and YSLEER. V lost 9 bases and J lost 5, with 14 bases in between. CDR3 bases: TGCGCCAGTAGAGGCGGGGTGGATAATTCACCCCTCCACTTT. This translates into CASRGGVDNSPLHF.

V usage is TRBV7-9 and J usage is TRBJ1-5; 7 nucleotides align to TRBD1. The CDR3 contains 15 residues. Germline assignment: CDR1 SEHNR and CDR2 FQNEAQ (reference sequence). Trimming took 3 bases from V and 3 from J; bases not matched to a gene: 5. As DNA, the CDR3 is TGTGCCAGCAGCTTGGCAGGGGGGATCAATCAGCCCCAGCATTTT. Translated, it gives CASSLAGGINQPQHF.

In DNA form, the CDR3 reads TGTGCCACTCGTGGGAGGGTCTTAAGGGACCTAGCTAACTATGGCTACACCTTC. Protein product: CATRGRVLRDLANYGYTF. V is TRBV28 and J is TRBJ1-2, with TRBD1 as a possible D gene (5 bases). With 10 bases removed from V and 0 bases from J, the gap between germline ends came to 27 bases. Germline CDR1 reads MDHEN; CDR2 reads SYDVKM. There are 18 residues in the CDR3.

The CDR3 coding sequence is TGCGCCAGCAGCTTGGGGGGGACTAACCCAGATACGCAGTATTTT. This sequence encodes CASSLGGTNPDTQYF. The chain has TRBV5-1 and TRBJ2-3, with 7 bases lining up with TRBD2. Germline CDR1 SGHRS, CDR2 YFSETQ. V dropped 0 bases and J dropped 4; count of bases not matched to a gene: 5. The CDR3 is 15 residues long.

The genes are TRBV7-9 and TRBJ2-1; D is unclear. CDR3 size: 17 residues. From germline, CDR1 is SEHNR and CDR2 FQNEAQ (reference sequence). Trimming cost V 2 bases and J 1 base, with 15 bases left between them. The CDR3 sequence: CASSLSVGSESYNEQFF. The CDR3 nucleotides are TGTGCCAGCAGCTTAAGTGTTGGAAGCGAGTCCTACAATGAGCAGTTCTTC.

J is TRBJ2-7 and V is TRBV7-8; TRBD1 agrees at 9 bases. The CDR3 spans 19 residues. CDR1 and CDR2 from the germline V gene are SGHVS and FQNEAQ. The V and J ends lost 5 bases and 0 bases, in that order; junction bases with no gene match: 17. CDR3 bases: TGTGCCAGCAGCACCCCCGGGACAGGGTCCTCTACGAGCTCCTACGAGCAGTACTTC. Amino acid sequence: CASSTPGTGSSTSSYEQYF.

V and J are TRBV27 and TRBJ2-1, with a possible D match to TRBD2 (6 bases). V was trimmed by 6 bases and J by 2 bases, leaving 17 bases between them. Per germline, CDR1 MNHEY and CDR2 SMNVEV (reference sequence). The CDR3 covers 16 residues. CDR3 in amino acids: CASSNSGRSTYNEQFF. The DNA for the CDR3 is TGTGCCAGCAGCAACAGCGGGCGATCCACCTACAATGAGCAGTTCTTC.

This chain uses TRBV7-8 with TRBJ2-1; 9 nucleotides agree with TRBD2. The CDR3 loop spans 17 amino acids. Germline V gene lookup returns CDR1 SGHVS and CDR2 FQNEAQ. V shed 4 bases and J 6 bases; nucleotides not matched to a gene: 13. In DNA form, the CDR3 reads TGTGCCAGCAGCTCCGTGGGGGGGGCTAGCGGGACCAATGAGCAGTTCTTC. This encodes CASSSVGGASGTNEQFF.

V usage is TRBV27 and J usage is TRBJ2-7, with D unclear. The CDR3 extends over 14 amino acids. V lost 5 bases to trimming and J lost 4 bases, with 15 bases between them. CDR1 and CDR2 from the germline V gene are MNHEY and SMNVEV (reference sequence). This chain's CDR3 is CASSNSRRSYEQYF. The CDR3 coding sequence is TGTGCCAGCAGTAATTCTAGGAGATCATACGAGCAGTACTTC.